This T cell receptor beta chain was obtained from a study of blood T cell repertoires in COVID-19. Study-level background: Acute and convalescent COVID-19 samples came from the United States, Italy and Spain. Sources were T cells, B-cell-depleted T cells, or PBMCs; the material itself was cDNA or gDNA.

Germline trimming cut 7 bases from V and 4 bases from J; bases unmatched to any gene: 6. CDR1 is MNHEY, CDR2 SVGAGI, per germline. The CDR3 loop spans 14 amino acids. Source study methods: By means of reference gene primer amplification, nucleated cell counts were estimated. The assay was immunoSEQ multiplex PCR, and TCRdb's table has in-frame clones only and misses some. V and J calls and clone size follow that table, whereas D and trimming were derived from the DNA. The repertoire includes about 210,000 clones, 81% of them detected once, and around a tenth sits in the top ten. Cohort 3 donors were reported recovered after two negative PCRs, clearance, or symptom resolution.

This clonotype was obtained from a man in his forties who had recovered from COVID-19. This rearrangement joins TRBV6-5 to TRBJ1-5; TRBD1 agrees at 8 bases. The material sequenced was PBMCs or T cells enriched from blood (not recorded which). CDR3: CASKYTGGNQPQHF. The CDR3, as DNA: TGTGCCAGCAAGTATACAGGGGGGAATCAGCCCCAGCATTTT.